This TCR beta chain was sequenced for a study of blood T cell repertoires in COVID-19. The wider study: Sites across the United States, Italy and Spain contributed samples from acute and convalescent COVID-19.

The CDR3 contains 16 residues. V lost 3 bases and J lost 1; bases outside the gene matches: 4. Germline values: CDR1 SGHRS, CDR2 YFSETQ. In the authors' workflow: Estimation of nucleated cell counts relied on the amplification of reference gene primers. Measured with immunoSEQ multiplex PCR; TCRdb has only the in-frame clones, and not every one. That table is the source of V, J and clone size, and D and trimming were worked out from the DNA. Among about 98,000 clones, roughly 85% were seen once, and the ten largest hold under 2.5%. Sequenced: peripheral blood. The receptor comes from a man aged 45-65 years with active COVID-19. This chain connects TRBV5-1 to TRBJ2-2; 9 positions agree with TRBD2. CDR3 in amino acids: CASSSRLAENTGELFF. In DNA form, the CDR3 reads TGCGCCAGCAGCTCCCGACTAGCGGAGAACACCGGGGAGCTGTTTTTT.